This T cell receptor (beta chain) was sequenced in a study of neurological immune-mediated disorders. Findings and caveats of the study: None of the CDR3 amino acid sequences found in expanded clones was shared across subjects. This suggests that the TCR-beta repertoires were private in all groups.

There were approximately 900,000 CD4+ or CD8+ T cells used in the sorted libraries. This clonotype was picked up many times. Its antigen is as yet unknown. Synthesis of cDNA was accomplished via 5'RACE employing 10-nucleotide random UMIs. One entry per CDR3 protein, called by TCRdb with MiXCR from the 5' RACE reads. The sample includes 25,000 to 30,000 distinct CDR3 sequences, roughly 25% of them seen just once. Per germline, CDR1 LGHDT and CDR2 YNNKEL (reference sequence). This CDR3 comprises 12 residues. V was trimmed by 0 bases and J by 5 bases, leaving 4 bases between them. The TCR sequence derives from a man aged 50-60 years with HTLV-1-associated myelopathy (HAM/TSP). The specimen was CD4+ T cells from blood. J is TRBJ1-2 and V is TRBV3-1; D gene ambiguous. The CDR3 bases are TGTGCCAGCAGCCAAGATTTTTATGGCTACACCTTC. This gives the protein CASSQDFYGYTF.